The T cell receptor (beta chain) under discussion was sequenced for a study of Ad26.COV2.S vaccination and SARS-CoV-2 variants. Study-wide background: A COV1001 Ad26.COV2.S trial-arm participant provided the sample. Doses of Ad26.COV2.S were injected into muscle once or twice, 56 days apart.

Notes on the study in general: CD8+ and CD4+ T cells specific for spike reportedly responded with substantial breadth after vaccination.

Notes on this clone: What it recognizes is unknown.

Some clones are missing from TCRdb's copy, which holds only in-frame ones; the method was immunoSEQ multiplex PCR. There are some 270,000 clones in the sample; approximately 90% occur only once, and less than 3% lies in the top ten. From germline, CDR1 is MDHEN and CDR2 SYDVKM. The CDR3 runs 15 residues. V dropped 4 bases and J dropped 4; count of bases not matched to a gene: 2. Described treatment: around 19 received Ad26.COV2.S at low or high dose, single or two shots; roughly five received placebo; per-sample allocation not given. Samples came from day 63 after the first vaccine or placebo injection.

The chain links TRBV28 to TRBJ2-2; 11 nucleotides align to TRBD2. This sequence was found in a person aged 18-65 years who received the Ad26.COV2.S COVID-19 vaccine or a placebo. The sample in question was peripheral blood, obtained in a trial of Ad26.COV2.S vaccine versus placebo. CDR3 nucleotides: TGTGCCAGCAGTTCCCTAGCGGGAGGCACCGGGGAGCTGTTTTTT. Amino acids: CASSSLAGGTGELFF.